This T cell receptor beta chain was sequenced during a study of shared clonotypes between healthy human individuals. As regards this clone: What it binds is unknown.

Execution of the assay was at deep level. Libraries were prepared by immunoSEQ multiplex PCR; TCRdb keeps only in-frame clonotypes and omits some of them. This table has about 2.4 million clones, over 85% appearing once. Whole-study findings and limits: A limitation of the genetic and exposure-history diversity represented arose from few donors.

This CDR3 has 15 amino acids. Germline CDR1 and CDR2: MDHEN and SYDVKM. Deletions cut 5 bases from V and 4 bases from J, with 18 bases between. The sequence came from a young man in good health. Some clones in this sample may be carry-over from other donors' samples. This chain connects TRBV28 to TRBJ2-7; D may be TRBD2 (6 bases). The sample taken for sequencing was naive CD4+ T cells from PBMCs. The subset: CD45RA+ positively selected. The CDR3 loop is CASSVNRDGGYEQYF. The CDR3 bases are TGTGCCAGCAGTGTCAACCGGGACGGAGGGTACGAGCAGTACTTC.